This TCR beta chain comes out of a study of control samples from healthy donors and cancer patients (dated by TCRdb to 2020 to 2021). A note on this clone: This clone's antigen is unknown. Per-nucleotide qualities are absent, and no much larger clonotype sits a single base away.

The germline V end is reduced by 2 bases and the J end by 4 bases; junction bases left unmatched: 5. The CDR3 spans 14 residues, from the cysteine through the phenylalanine. The sequence is cut down to CDR3 DNA, 42 bases in frame from base 1. CDR1 and CDR2 were assigned from the germline V gene as MNHEY and SVGEGT. The library was generated by the immunoSEQ multiplex PCR assay. Entries here come from immuneACCESS through TCRdb and include only in-frame sequences with V and J called. Some clones fail to appear in such tables; in the studies checked, an unresolved V gene covers under half of the shortfall, and the cause of the remainder is unknown. This sample gives 120,000 or so clones in total; roughly 84% of them show up just once. Together, the top ten hold around 1.7% of the sample.

The TCR sequence derives from a man aged 18 to 29 in good health. The specimen sequenced was blood. The chain employs TRBV6-2 or TRBV6-3 and TRBJ2-7; 7 bases in between match TRBD1. CDR3 reads: CASSYAAGGYEQYF. The DNA sequence follows: TGTGCCAGCAGTTACGCCGCAGGGGGATACGAGCAGTACTTC.